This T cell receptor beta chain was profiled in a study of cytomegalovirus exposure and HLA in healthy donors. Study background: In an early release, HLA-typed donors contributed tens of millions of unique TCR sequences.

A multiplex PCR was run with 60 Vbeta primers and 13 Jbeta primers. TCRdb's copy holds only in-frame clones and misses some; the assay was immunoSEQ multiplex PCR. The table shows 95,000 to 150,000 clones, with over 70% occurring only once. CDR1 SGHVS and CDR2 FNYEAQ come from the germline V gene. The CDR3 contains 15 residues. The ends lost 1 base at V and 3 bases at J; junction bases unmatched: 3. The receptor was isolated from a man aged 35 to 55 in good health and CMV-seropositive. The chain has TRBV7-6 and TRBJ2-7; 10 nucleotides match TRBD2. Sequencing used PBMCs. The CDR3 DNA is TGTGCCAGCAGCTTAGAGTCTAGCGGGAGCTACGAGCAGTACTTC. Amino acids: CASSLESSGSYEQYF.